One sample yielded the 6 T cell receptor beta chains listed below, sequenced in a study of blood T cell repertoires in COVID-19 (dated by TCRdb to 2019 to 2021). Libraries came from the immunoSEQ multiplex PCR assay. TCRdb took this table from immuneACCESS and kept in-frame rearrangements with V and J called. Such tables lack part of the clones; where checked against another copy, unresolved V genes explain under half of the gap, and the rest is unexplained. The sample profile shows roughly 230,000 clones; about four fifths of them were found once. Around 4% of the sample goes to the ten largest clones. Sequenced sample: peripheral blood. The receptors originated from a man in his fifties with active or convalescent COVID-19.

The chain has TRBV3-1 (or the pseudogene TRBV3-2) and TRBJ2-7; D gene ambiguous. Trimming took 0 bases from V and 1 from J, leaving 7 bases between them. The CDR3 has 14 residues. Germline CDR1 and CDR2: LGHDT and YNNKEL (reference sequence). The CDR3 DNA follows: TGTGCCAGCAGCCAAGATGCGAATTCCTACGAGCAGTACTTC. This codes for CASSQDANSYEQYF.

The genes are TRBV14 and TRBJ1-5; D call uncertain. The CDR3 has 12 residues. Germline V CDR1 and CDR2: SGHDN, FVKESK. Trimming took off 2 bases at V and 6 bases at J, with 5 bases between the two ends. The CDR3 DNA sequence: TGTGCCAGCAGCCAACCTACTCAGCCCCAGCATTTT. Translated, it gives CASSQPTQPQHF.

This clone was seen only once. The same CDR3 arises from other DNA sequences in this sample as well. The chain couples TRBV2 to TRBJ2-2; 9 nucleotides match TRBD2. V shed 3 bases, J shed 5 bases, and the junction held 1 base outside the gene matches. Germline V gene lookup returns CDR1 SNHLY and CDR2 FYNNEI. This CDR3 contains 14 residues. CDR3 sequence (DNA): TGTGCCAGCAGTGAGGCGGGGGGGACCGGGGAGCTGTTTTTT. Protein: CASSEAGGTGELFF.

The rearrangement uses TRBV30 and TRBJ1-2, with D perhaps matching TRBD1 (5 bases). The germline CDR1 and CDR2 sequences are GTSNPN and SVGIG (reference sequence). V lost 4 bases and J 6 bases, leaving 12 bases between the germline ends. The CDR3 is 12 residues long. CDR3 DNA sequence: TGTGCCTGGATGAGAGGGACTAATGGCTACACCTTC. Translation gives CAWMRGTNGYTF.

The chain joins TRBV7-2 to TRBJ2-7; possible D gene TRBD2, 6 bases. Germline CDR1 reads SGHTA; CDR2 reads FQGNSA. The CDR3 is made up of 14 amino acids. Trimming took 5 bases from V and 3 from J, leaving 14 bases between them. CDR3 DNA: TGTGCCAGCAGCCTCCGGACTAAAGTCTACGAGCAGTACTTC. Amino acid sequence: CASSLRTKVYEQYF.

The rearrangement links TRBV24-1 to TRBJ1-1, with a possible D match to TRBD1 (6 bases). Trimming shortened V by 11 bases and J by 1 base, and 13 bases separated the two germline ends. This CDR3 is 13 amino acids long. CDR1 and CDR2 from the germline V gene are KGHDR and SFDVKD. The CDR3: CANSRGENTEAFF. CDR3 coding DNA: TGTGCCAACTCCAGGGGCGAGAACACTGAAGCTTTCTTT.